This paragraph covers one T cell receptor beta chain sequence. Profiled with immunoSEQ multiplex PCR; TCRdb holds only in-frame clones, not every one. The table lists some 210,000 clones, 91% of them singletons, with 1.8% in the top ten. The sample belongs to a study of control samples from healthy donors and cancer patients. With 7 bases clipped from V and 3 bases from J, the junction kept 7 bases outside the gene matches. The CDR3 has 15 amino acids. CDR1 LNHDA and CDR2 SQIVND come from the germline V gene (reference sequence). The chain recombines TRBV19 with TRBJ2-1, with 9 bases matching TRBD2. The sample taken for sequencing was blood. The TCR comes from a man aged 25 to 40 in good health. The CDR3 spells CASTGGGAIYNEQFF. DNA of the CDR3: TGTGCCAGTACCGGCGGGGGGGCGATCTACAATGAGCAGTTCTTC.